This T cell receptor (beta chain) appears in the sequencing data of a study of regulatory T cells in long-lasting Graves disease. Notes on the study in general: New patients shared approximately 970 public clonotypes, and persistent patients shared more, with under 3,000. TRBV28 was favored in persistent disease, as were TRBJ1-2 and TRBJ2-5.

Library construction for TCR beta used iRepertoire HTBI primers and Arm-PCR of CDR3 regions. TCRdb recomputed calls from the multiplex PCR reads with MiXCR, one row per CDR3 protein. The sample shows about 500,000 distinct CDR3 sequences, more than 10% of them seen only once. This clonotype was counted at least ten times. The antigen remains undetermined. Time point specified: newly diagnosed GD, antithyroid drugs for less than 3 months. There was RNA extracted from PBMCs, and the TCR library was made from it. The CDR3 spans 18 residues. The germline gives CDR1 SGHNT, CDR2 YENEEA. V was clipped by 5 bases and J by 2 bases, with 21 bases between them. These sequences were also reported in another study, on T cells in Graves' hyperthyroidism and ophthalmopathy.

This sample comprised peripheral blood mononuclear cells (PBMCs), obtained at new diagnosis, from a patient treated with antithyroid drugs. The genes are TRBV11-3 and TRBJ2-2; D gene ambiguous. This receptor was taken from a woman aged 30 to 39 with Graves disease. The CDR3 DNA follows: TGTGCCAGCAGCCTCCCCGCCTCAGCGAGCACAAACACCGGGGAGCTGTTTTTT. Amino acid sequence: CASSLPASASTNTGELFF.